This is a list of T cell receptor beta chains from one sample in a study of T cell repertoires in cytomegalovirus infection. TCRdb itself ran the reads through MiXCR, one entry per CDR3 protein. The top ten clones hold approximately 10% of a sample with about 460,000 distinct CDR3 sequences, roughly 12% of them seen once. Sequencing used PBMCs. The origin of the receptors is a human donor in good health (CMV status not recorded). Some clones in this sample may be carry-over from other donors' samples. CDR3s include the opening cysteine and the closing phenylalanine or tryptophan. Fields, in order: J gene, V gene, CDR3 protein.

j_gene: TRBJ2-7
v_gene: TRBV7-3
CDR3aa: CASSVKGPSSYEQYF

j_gene: TRBJ2-4
v_gene: TRBV7-8
CDR3aa: CASSLRSSGRVNIQYF

j_gene: TRBJ2-2
v_gene: TRBV28
CDR3aa: CASSRTGTSTGELFF

j_gene: TRBJ2-1
v_gene: TRBV12-3/TRBV12-4
CDR3aa: CASSSGQGVSEGEQFF

j_gene: TRBJ1-5
v_gene: TRBV6-5
CDR3aa: CASSTPGGPQHF

j_gene: TRBJ2-3
v_gene: TRBV29-1
CDR3aa: CSGTSASTDTQYF

j_gene: TRBJ1-2
v_gene: TRBV7-9
CDR3aa: CASTRKGEDNYGYTF

j_gene: TRBJ1-1
v_gene: TRBV29-1
CDR3aa: CSPSRRATEAFF

j_gene: TRBJ2-6
v_gene: TRBV5-1
CDR3aa: CASSLDTGANVLTF

j_gene: TRBJ1-2
v_gene: TRBV3-1
CDR3aa: CASSQADRANYGYTF

j_gene: TRBJ1-5
v_gene: TRBV20-1
CDR3aa: CSATMDRDNQPQHF

j_gene: TRBJ2-1
v_gene: TRBV11-2
CDR3aa: CASRHPSAGLYNEQFF

j_gene: TRBJ2-5
v_gene: TRBV12-3/TRBV12-4
CDR3aa: CASTFYGTSQETQYF

j_gene: TRBJ1-1
v_gene: TRBV5-4
CDR3aa: CASSLESGVQGYTEAFF

j_gene: TRBJ2-5
v_gene: TRBV23-1
CDR3aa: CASSRAGGIRVQETQYF

j_gene: TRBJ2-7
v_gene: TRBV12-3/TRBV12-4
CDR3aa: CASSLDGGNSYEQYF

j_gene: TRBJ1-5
v_gene: TRBV12-3/TRBV12-4
CDR3aa: CASSPRDRTLGAQHF

j_gene: TRBJ2-2
v_gene: TRBV11-2
CDR3aa: CASSPISGSHNTGELFF

j_gene: TRBJ1-1
v_gene: TRBV7-9
CDR3aa: CASSSSGGVNTEAFF

j_gene: TRBJ1-1
v_gene: TRBV19
CDR3aa: CASSRGTGLAFF

j_gene: TRBJ2-3
v_gene: TRBV15
CDR3aa: CATSRAGAGGTDTQYF

j_gene: TRBJ2-1
v_gene: TRBV20-1
CDR3aa: CSAYDASSYNEQFF

j_gene: TRBJ2-7
v_gene: TRBV27
CDR3aa: CASSSSAGGPTYEQYF

j_gene: TRBJ1-2
v_gene: TRBV20-1
CDR3aa: CSARGRRTYGYTF

j_gene: TRBJ1-5
v_gene: TRBV6-1
CDR3aa: CASRPREGQPQHF

j_gene: TRBJ2-1
v_gene: TRBV7-9
CDR3aa: CASSLGLWKFF

j_gene: TRBJ2-5
v_gene: TRBV10-3
CDR3aa: CASKGLAGGRSETQYF

j_gene: TRBJ1-6
v_gene: TRBV20-1
CDR3aa: CSARSVPGQGHLGNSPLHF

j_gene: TRBJ1-2
v_gene: TRBV7-2
CDR3aa: CASSFNGPYGYTF

j_gene: TRBJ2-2
v_gene: TRBV2
CDR3aa: CASSDAVGPNTGELFF

j_gene: TRBJ1-6
v_gene: TRBV12-3/TRBV12-4
CDR3aa: CASSFGSVGAPLHF

j_gene: TRBJ2-7
v_gene: TRBV7-2
CDR3aa: CASSSRDSSYEQYF

j_gene: TRBJ2-1
v_gene: TRBV12-3/TRBV12-4
CDR3aa: CASSPDPVKQFF

j_gene: TRBJ1-1
v_gene: TRBV5-4
CDR3aa: CASSPKNGNTEAFF

j_gene: TRBJ2-1
v_gene: TRBV6-1
CDR3aa: CASSLVAGVNEQFF

j_gene: TRBJ2-1
v_gene: TRBV11-2
CDR3aa: CASSLQYRYNEQFF

j_gene: TRBJ1-4
v_gene: TRBV9
CDR3aa: CASSVGGSRAGNEKLFF

j_gene: TRBJ2-4
v_gene: TRBV20-1
CDR3aa: CSARPGLLENIQYF

j_gene: TRBJ2-3
v_gene: TRBV28
CDR3aa: CATSLSDTQYF

j_gene: TRBJ1-2
v_gene: TRBV29-1
CDR3aa: CSVGGTGLRDYGYTF

j_gene: TRBJ2-1
v_gene: TRBV4-2
CDR3aa: CASSNGLVSYNEQFF

j_gene: TRBJ2-3
v_gene: TRBV7-3
CDR3aa: CASSLARLAGVSDTQYF

j_gene: TRBJ2-1
v_gene: TRBV29-1
CDR3aa: CSVDASFSYNEQFF

j_gene: TRBJ1-2
v_gene: TRBV20-1
CDR3aa: CSARDLGFGRKNYGYTF

j_gene: TRBJ2-3
v_gene: TRBV28
CDR3aa: CASSLGTGATDTQYF

j_gene: TRBJ1-2
v_gene: TRBV7-9
CDR3aa: CASVSGTTKFNYGYTF

j_gene: TRBJ1-2
v_gene: TRBV15
CDR3aa: CATSRGGGLNDGYTF

j_gene: TRBJ2-3
v_gene: TRBV18
CDR3aa: CASSENPGTDTQYF

j_gene: TRBJ1-4
v_gene: TRBV6-5
CDR3aa: CASSYGQARGEKLFF

j_gene: TRBJ1-4
v_gene: TRBV5-1
CDR3aa: CASSPGQRNEKLFF

j_gene: TRBJ1-4
v_gene: TRBV27
CDR3aa: CASSLSGHEKLFF

j_gene: TRBJ1-5
v_gene: TRBV20-1
CDR3aa: CSAVGQLSNQPQHF